The 4 T cell receptor beta chains given below trace back to one sample, sequenced in a study of blood T cell repertoires in COVID-19. TCRdb's copy holds only in-frame clones and misses some; the assay was immunoSEQ multiplex PCR. The sample holds 200,000 to 250,000 clones, roughly 83% seen once. The source material was peripheral blood. The receptors come from a woman in her 50s with acute or convalescent COVID-19.

Only one count was recorded for this clone. This chain connects TRBV12-3 or TRBV12-4 to TRBJ1-6, with unresolved D. The V and J ends lost 8 bases and 8 bases respectively, with 10 bases between them. The length of the CDR3 is 12 residues. The CDR3: CASRGSDSPLHF. Written as DNA, the CDR3 is TGTGCCAGCCGGGGATCGGATTCACCCCTCCACTTT.

This clone was counted between two and nine times. The V call is TRBV2, the J call TRBJ1-2; TRBD1 aligns across 8 bases. Germline CDR1 reads SNHLY; CDR2 reads FYNNEI. This CDR3 spans 14 amino acids. V lost 4 bases and J lost 4; bases outside the gene matches: 5. The CDR3, as DNA: TGTGCCAGCAGTGTCGGACAGGGTCGCTATGGCTACACCTTC. Encoded protein: CASSVGQGRYGYTF.

This clone occurred a few times. J is TRBJ2-5 and V is TRBV19; TRBD2 agrees at 10 bases. From germline, CDR1 is LNHDA and CDR2 SQIVND (reference sequence). The CDR3 covers 16 residues. After removal of 4 bases from V and 1 base from J, the junction contained 6 bases not matched to a gene. The CDR3 spells CASSNVVAGGQETQYF. CDR3 nucleotide sequence: TGTGCCAGTAGTAACGTTGTAGCGGGAGGCCAAGAGACCCAGTACTTC.

The chain joins TRBV27 to TRBJ2-2, with unresolved D. Per the germline V gene, CDR1 is MNHEY and CDR2 is SMNVEV (reference sequence). CDR3 length equals 14 residues. Trimming shortened V by 5 bases and J by 3 bases, and 10 bases separated the two germline ends. CDR3 residues: CASSPNLDTGELFF. In DNA, the CDR3 is TGTGCCAGCAGTCCCAACTTAGACACCGGGGAGCTGTTTTTT.